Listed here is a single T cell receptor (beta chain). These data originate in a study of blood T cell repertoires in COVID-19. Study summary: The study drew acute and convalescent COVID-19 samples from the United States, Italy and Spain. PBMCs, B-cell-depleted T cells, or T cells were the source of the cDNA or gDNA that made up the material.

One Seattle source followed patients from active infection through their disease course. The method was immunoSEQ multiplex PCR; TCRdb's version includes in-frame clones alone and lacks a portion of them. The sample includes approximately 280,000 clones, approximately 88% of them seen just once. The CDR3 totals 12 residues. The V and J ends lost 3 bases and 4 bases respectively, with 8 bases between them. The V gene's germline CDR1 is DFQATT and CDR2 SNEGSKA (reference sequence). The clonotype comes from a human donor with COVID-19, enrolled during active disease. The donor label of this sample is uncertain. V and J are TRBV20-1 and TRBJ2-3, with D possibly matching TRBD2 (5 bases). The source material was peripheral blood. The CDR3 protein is CSASTGADTQYF. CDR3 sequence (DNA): TGCAGTGCTAGTACCGGGGCAGATACGCAGTATTTT.